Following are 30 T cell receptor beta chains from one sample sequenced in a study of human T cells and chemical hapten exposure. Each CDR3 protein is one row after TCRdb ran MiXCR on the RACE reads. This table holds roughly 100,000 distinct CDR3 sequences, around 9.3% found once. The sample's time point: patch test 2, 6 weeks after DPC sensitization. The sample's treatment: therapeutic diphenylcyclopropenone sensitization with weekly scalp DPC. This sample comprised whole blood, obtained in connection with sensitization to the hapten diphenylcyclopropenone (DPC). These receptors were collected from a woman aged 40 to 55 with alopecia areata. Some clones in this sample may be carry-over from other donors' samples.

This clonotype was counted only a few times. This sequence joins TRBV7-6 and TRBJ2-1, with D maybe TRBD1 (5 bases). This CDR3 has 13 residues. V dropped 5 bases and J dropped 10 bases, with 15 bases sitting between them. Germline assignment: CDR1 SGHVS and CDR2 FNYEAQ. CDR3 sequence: CASSLGWGKEQFF. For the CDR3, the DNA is TGTGCCAGCAGCCTAGGGTGGGGCAAGGAGCAGTTCTTC.

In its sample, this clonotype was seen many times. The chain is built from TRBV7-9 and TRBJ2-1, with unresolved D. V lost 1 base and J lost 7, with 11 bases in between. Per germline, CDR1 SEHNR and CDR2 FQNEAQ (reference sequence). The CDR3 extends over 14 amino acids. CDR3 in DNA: TGTGCCAGCAGCTTAGGTCCCAGGAGTAATGAGCAGTTCTTC. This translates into CASSLGPRSNEQFF.

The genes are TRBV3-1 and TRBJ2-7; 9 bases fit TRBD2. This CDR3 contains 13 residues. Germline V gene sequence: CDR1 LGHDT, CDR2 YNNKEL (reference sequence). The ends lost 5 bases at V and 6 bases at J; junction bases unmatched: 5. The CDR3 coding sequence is TGTGCCAGCAGCGGGGGACTAGCAGGCGAGCAGTACTTC. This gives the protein CASSGGLAGEQYF.

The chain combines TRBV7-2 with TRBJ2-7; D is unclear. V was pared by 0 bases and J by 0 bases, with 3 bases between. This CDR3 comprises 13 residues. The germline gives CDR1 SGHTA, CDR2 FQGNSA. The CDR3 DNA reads TGTGCCAGCAGCTTAGCGTTCTCCTACGAGCAGTACTTC. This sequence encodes CASSLAFSYEQYF.

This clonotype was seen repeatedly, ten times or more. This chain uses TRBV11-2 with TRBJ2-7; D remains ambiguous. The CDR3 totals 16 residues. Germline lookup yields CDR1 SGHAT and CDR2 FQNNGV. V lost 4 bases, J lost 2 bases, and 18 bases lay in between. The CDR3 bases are TGTGCCAGCAGCTCGATCCGGAAGGGCAGTCCCTACGAGCAGTACTTC. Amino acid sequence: CASSSIRKGSPYEQYF.

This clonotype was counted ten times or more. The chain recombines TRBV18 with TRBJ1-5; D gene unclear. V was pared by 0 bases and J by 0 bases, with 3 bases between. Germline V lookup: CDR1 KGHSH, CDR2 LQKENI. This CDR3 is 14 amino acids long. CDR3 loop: CASSPPLSNQPQHF. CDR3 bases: TGTGCCAGCTCACCACCACTTAGCAATCAGCCCCAGCATTTT.

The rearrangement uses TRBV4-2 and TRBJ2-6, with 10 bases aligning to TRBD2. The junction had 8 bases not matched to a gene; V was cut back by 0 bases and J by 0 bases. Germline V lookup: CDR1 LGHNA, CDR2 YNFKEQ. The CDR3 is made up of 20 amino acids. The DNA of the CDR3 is TGTGCCAGCAGCCAAGATCTCCTAGCGGGAGTTAACTCTGGGGCCAACGTCCTGACTTTC. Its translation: CASSQDLLAGVNSGANVLTF.

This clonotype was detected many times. The CDR3 sequence: CASSVGDINYGYTF. CDR3 DNA: TGTGCCAGCAGCGTAGGCGACATTAACTATGGCTACACCTTC. This sequence joins TRBV9 and TRBJ1-2, with D uncertain. V was clipped by 0 bases and J by 1 base, with 7 bases between them. The CDR3 consists of 14 residues. CDR1 is SGDLS, CDR2 YYNGEE, per germline.

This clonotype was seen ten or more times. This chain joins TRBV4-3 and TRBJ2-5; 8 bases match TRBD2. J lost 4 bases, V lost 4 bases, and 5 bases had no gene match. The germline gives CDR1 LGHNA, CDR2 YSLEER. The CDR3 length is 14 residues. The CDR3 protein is CASSRERERETQYF. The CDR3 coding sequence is TGCGCCAGCAGCCGTGAGCGGGAGAGAGAGACCCAGTACTTC.

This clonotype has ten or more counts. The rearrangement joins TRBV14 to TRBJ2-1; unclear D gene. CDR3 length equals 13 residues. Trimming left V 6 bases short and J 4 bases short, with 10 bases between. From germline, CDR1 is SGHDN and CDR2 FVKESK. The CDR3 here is CASSFTGYNEQFF. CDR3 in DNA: TGTGCCAGCAGTTTCACTGGTTACAATGAGCAGTTCTTC. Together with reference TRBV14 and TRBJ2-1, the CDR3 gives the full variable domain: EAGVTQFPSHSVIEKGQTVTLRCDPISGHDNLYWYRRVMGKEIKFLLHFVKESKQDESGMPNNRFLAERTGGTYSTLKVQPAELEDSGVYFCASSFTGYNEQFFGPGTRLTVL.

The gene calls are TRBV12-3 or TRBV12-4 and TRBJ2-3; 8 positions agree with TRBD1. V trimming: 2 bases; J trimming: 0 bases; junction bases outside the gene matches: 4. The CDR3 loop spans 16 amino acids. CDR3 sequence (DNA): TGTGCCAGCAGTTTACGGGACAGGTACAGCACAGATACGCAGTATTTT. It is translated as CASSLRDRYSTDTQYF.

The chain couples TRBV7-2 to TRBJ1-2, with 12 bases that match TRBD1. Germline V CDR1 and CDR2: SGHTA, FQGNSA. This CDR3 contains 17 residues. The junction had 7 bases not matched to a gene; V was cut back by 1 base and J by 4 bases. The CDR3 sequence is CASSLGAGTGGLYGYTF. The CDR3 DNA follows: TGTGCCAGCAGCTTAGGAGCTGGGACAGGGGGCCTCTATGGCTACACCTTC.

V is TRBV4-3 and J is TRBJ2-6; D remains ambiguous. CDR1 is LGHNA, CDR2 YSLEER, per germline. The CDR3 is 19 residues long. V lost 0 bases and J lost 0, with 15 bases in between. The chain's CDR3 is CASSQDYGQLVSGANVLTF. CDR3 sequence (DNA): TGCGCCAGCAGCCAAGATTACGGCCAGCTCGTCTCTGGGGCCAACGTCCTGACTTTC.

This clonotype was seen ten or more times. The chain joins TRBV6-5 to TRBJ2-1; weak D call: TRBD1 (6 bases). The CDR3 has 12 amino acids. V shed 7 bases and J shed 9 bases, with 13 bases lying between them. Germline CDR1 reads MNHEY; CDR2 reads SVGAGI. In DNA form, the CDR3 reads TGTGCCAGCAACCCAGTAGGGGGTGAGCAGTTCTTC. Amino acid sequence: CASNPVGGEQFF.

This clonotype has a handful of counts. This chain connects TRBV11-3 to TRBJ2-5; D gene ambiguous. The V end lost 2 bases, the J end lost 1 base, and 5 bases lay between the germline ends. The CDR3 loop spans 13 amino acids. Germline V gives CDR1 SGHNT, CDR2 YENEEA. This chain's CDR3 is CASSLPPQETQYF. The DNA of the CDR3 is TGTGCCAGCAGCTTACCACCCCAAGAGACCCAGTACTTC.

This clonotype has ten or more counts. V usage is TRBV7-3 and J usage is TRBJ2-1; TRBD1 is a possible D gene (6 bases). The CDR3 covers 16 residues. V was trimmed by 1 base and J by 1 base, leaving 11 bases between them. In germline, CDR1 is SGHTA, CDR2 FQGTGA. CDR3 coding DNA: TGTGCCAGCAGCTTAAGCCGGGACACTTCCTACAATGAGCAGTTCTTC. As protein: CASSLSRDTSYNEQFF.

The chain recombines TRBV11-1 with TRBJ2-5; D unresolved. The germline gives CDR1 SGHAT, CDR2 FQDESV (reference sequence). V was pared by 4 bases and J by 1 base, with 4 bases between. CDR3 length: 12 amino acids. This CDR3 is CASSYTQETQYF. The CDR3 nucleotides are TGTGCCAGCAGCTACACCCAAGAGACCCAGTACTTC.

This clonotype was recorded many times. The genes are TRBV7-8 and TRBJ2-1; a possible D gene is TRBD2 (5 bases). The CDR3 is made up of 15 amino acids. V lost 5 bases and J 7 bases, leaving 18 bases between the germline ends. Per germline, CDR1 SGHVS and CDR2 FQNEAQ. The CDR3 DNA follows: TGTGCCAGCAGCCCCGCGGGTCACAAACGTAATGAGCAGTTCTTC. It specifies CASSPAGHKRNEQFF. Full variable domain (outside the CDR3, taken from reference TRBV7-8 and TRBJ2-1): GAGVSQSPRYKVAKRGQDVALRCDPISGHVSLFWYQQALGQGPEFLTYFQNEAQLDKSGLPSDRFFAERPEGSVSTLKIQRTQQEDSAVYLCASSPAGHKRNEQFFGPGTRLTVL.

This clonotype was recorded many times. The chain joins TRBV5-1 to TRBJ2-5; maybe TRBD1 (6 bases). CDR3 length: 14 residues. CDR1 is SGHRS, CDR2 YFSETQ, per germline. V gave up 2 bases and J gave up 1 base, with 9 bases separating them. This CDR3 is CASSFWTAQETQYF. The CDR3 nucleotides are TGCGCCAGCAGCTTTTGGACAGCCCAAGAGACCCAGTACTTC.

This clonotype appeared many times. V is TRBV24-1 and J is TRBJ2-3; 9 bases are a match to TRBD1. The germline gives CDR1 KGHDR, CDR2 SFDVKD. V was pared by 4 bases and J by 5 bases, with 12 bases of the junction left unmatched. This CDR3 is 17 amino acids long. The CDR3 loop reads CATSEPPWDRVVDTQYF. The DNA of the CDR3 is TGTGCCACCAGTGAGCCGCCCTGGGACAGGGTAGTAGATACGCAGTATTTT.

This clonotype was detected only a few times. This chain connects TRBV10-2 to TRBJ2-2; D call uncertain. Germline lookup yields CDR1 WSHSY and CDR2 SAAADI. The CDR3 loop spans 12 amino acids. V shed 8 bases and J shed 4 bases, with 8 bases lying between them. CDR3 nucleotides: TGCGCCAGCGAGACTGCCACCGGGGAGCTGTTTTTT. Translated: CASETATGELFF.

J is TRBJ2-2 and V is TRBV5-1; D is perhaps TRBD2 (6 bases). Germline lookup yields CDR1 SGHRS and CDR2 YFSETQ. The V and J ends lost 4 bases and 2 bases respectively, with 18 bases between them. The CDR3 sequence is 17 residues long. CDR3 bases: TGCGCCAGCAGCCCAACCGGTGGGGGGTTCAACACCGGGGAGCTGTTTTTT. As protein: CASSPTGGGFNTGELFF.

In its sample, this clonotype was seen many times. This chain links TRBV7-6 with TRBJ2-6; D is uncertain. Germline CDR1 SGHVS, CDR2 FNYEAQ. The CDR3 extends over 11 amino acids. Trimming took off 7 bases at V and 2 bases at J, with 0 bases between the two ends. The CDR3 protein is CASTGANVLTF. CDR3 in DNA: TGTGCCAGCACTGGGGCCAACGTCCTGACTTTC.

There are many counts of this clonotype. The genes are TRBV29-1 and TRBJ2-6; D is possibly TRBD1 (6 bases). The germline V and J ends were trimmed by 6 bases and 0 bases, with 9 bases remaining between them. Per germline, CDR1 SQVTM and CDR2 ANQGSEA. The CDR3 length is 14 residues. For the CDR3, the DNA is TGCAGCGTGACAGGCGCCTCTGGGGCCAACGTCCTGACTTTC. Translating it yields CSVTGASGANVLTF.

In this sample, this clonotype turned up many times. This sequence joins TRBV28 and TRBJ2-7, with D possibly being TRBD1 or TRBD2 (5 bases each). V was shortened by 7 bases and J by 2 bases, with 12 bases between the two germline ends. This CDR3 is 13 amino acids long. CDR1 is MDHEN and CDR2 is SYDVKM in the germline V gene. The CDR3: CASNGDGTYEQYF. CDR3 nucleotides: TGTGCCAGCAACGGGGACGGGACCTACGAGCAGTACTTC.

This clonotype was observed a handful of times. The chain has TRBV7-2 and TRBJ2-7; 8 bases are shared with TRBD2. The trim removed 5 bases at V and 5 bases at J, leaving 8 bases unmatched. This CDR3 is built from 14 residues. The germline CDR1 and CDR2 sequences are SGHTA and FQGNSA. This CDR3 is CASSPGTSTHEQYF. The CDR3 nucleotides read TGTGCCAGCAGCCCGGGGACTAGTACGCACGAGCAGTACTTC. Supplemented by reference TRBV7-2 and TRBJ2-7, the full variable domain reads GAGVSQSPSNKVTEKGKDVELRCDPISGHTALYWYRQSLGQGLEFLIYFQGNSAPDKSGLPSDRFSAERTGGSVSTLTIQRTQQEDSAVYLCASSPGTSTHEQYFGPGTRLTVT.

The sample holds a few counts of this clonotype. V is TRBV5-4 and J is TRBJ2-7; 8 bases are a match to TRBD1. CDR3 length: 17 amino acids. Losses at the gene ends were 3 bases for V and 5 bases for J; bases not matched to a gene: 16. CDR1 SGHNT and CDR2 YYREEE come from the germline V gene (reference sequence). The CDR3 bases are TGTGCCAGCAGCTCTTTTACCCTCAGGGGGCTAGAAGACGAGCAGTACTTC. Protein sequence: CASSSFTLRGLEDEQYF.

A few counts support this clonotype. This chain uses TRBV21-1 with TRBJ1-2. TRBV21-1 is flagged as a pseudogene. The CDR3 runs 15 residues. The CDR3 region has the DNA TGTGCCAACAGCAAAATCGGCACTCCGAACTATGGCTACACCTTC. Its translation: CANSKIGTPNYGYTF.

The CDR3 DNA sequence: TGTGCCAGCAGTCGCCAACAGGGCTGGACCGGGGAGCTGTTTTTT. Translated, it gives CASSRQQGWTGELFF. V gene TRBV28 combines with J gene TRBJ2-2, with TRBD1 as a possible D gene (6 bases). Trimming pared 5 bases from V and 5 bases from J, leaving 15 bases between. This CDR3 comprises 15 residues. Germline V gene lookup returns CDR1 MDHEN and CDR2 SYDVKM.

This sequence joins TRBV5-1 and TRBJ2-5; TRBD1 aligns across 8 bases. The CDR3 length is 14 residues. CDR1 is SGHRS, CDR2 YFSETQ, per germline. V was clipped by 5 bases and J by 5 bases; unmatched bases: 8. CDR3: CASSGAGGSETQYF. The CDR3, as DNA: TGCGCCAGCAGTGGGGCAGGGGGCAGCGAGACCCAGTACTTC.